This T cell receptor (beta chain) was documented in a study of blood T cells in healthy people across ages. With a J-beta primer mix and a sample-barcoded 5' primer, a second PCR ran 7 to 11 cycles. Unique molecular identifiers of 12 random nucleotides labeled each cDNA. MiXCR was run by TCRdb on the 5' RACE reads, yielding one entry per CDR3 protein. The sample contains some 700,000 distinct CDR3 sequences, approximately 22% of which appear only once. Study-level findings and limits: Older age coincided with a roughly linear decline in TCR beta diversity per million T cells.

The CDR3 consists of 17 residues. V shed 4 bases and J 0 bases; nucleotides not matched to a gene: 8. This clonotype was detected a few times. Its antigen is currently unknown. This sequence originates from a man between 65 and 79 years old in good health. The chain joins TRBV12-3 or TRBV12-4 to TRBJ1-3; 8 bases agree with TRBD1. Sample: blood. The CDR3 nucleotides are TGTGCCAGCAGTTCCCCCGGGACAGGACTCTCTGGAAACACCATATATTTT. Residues: CASSSPGTGLSGNTIYF.